Presented here are 21 T cell receptor beta chains from one specimen sequenced in a study of cytomegalovirus exposure and HLA in healthy donors (dated by TCRdb to about 2017). The library was produced with the immunoSEQ multiplex PCR assay. For the multiplex PCR, a mixture combining 60 forward primers for TCR Vbeta segments and 13 reverse primers for TCR Jbeta segments was used. TCRdb limited this immuneACCESS table to in-frame rearrangements with V and J called. A share of clones is missing; checked studies link under half to unresolved V genes, and the rest is unexplained. The sample has fewer than 65,000 clones on record, about 90% of them singletons. The top ten hold about 1.5% of the sample. Sequenced sample: PBMCs. The receptors stem from a man aged 18 to 30 in good health and CMV-seronegative.

J is TRBJ1-1 and V is TRBV10-3; maybe TRBD1 (5 bases). Germline lookup yields CDR1 ENHRY and CDR2 SYGVKD. There are 13 residues in the CDR3. The V and J ends lost 6 bases and 1 base respectively, with 9 bases between them. CDR3 bases: TGTGCCATCAGCCCGACAGAGAACACTGAAGCTTTCTTT. Protein product: CAISPTENTEAFF.

The chain links TRBV11-3 to TRBJ2-7; D may be TRBD2 (6 bases). The CDR3 has 12 amino acids. Germline V lookup: CDR1 SGHNT, CDR2 YENEEA. The V gene lost 8 bases and the J gene lost 3 bases, with 11 bases spanning the gap. CDR3 nucleotides: TGTGCCAGCGGGGGAGGCCTCTACGAGCAGTACTTC. Its translation is CASGGGLYEQYF.

This rearrangement joins TRBV29-1 to TRBJ1-3; D is uncertain. The germline CDR1 and CDR2 sequences are SQVTM and ANQGSEA. The CDR3 has 13 residues. This CDR3 reads CSAPEESGNTIYF. The CDR3 DNA reads as TGCAGTGCACCTGAGGAATCTGGAAACACCATATATTTT.

This chain uses TRBV5-1 with TRBJ2-7; D might be TRBD2 (6 bases). Germline-derived CDR1 and CDR2 are SGHRS and YFSETQ. The CDR3 spans 13 residues. Trimming stripped 4 bases from V and 3 bases from J, with 11 bases between. The CDR3 DNA reads TGCGCCAGCAGCCCGGGGCGGGGCTACGAGCAGTACTTC. Protein sequence: CASSPGRGYEQYF.

The rearrangement uses TRBV2 and TRBJ1-6; D is perhaps TRBD1 (6 bases). CDR1 and CDR2 from the germline V gene are SNHLY and FYNNEI. The CDR3 spans 14 residues. The V gene lost 7 bases and the J gene lost 7 bases, with 14 bases spanning the gap. The CDR3 DNA follows: TGTGCCAGCACCTTTGACAGGACCAATTCACCCCTCCACTTT. Protein product: CASTFDRTNSPLHF.

The chain couples TRBV28 to TRBJ1-2, with D uncertain. Germline loops: CDR1 MDHEN, CDR2 SYDVKM. V was clipped by 3 bases and J by 5 bases, with 10 bases between them. This CDR3 region has 13 residues. Written as DNA, the CDR3 is TGTGCCAGCAGTTTCGAGGTTTTATATGGCTACACCTTC. As protein: CASSFEVLYGYTF.

The CDR3 is CASSFDRSSQETQYF. Written as DNA, the CDR3 is TGTGCCAGCAGTTTCGACAGGAGTTCCCAAGAGACCCAGTACTTC. The rearrangement joins TRBV6-6 to TRBJ2-5; D is perhaps TRBD1 (6 bases). Germline CDR1 is MNHNY and CDR2 is SVGAGI (reference sequence). The V end was cut by 4 bases, the J end by 1 base, with 13 bases between. This CDR3 region has 15 residues.

The V gene is TRBV19, the J gene TRBJ1-6; 7 bases map to TRBD1. J was trimmed by 10 bases and V by 7 bases; bases with no gene match: 10. Germline values: CDR1 LNHDA, CDR2 SQIVND (reference sequence). The CDR3 spans 14 residues. DNA for the CDR3: TGTGCCAGTAACCCGACAGGGTTTCGGTCACCCCTCCACTTT. Its translation is CASNPTGFRSPLHF.

The chain carries TRBV6-1 and TRBJ2-5; TRBD1 agrees at 10 bases. Germline trimming cut 4 bases from V and 3 bases from J; bases unmatched to any gene: 5. Germline V CDR1 and CDR2: MNHNS, SASEGT. CDR3 length: 15 amino acids. The CDR3 region is CASSVIGTGEETQYF. The CDR3 region has the DNA TGTGCCAGCAGTGTGATAGGGACAGGGGAAGAGACCCAGTACTTC.

V and J are TRBV13 and TRBJ1-2; TRBD1 aligns across 10 bases. Germline CDR1 is PRHDT and CDR2 is FYEKMQ (reference sequence). The ends lost 8 bases at V and 4 bases at J; junction bases unmatched: 13. The CDR3 has 16 amino acids. CDR3: CASASLTDRGVYGYTF. CDR3 nucleotide sequence: TGTGCCAGCGCCTCTCTCACGGACAGGGGGGTCTATGGCTACACCTTC.

This rearrangement joins TRBV10-2 to TRBJ2-5; 8 positions match TRBD2. The ends lost 7 bases at V and 3 bases at J; junction bases unmatched: 4. The CDR3 is 13 amino acids. Germline V lookup: CDR1 WSHSY, CDR2 SAAADI. CDR3 nucleotide sequence: TGCGCCAGCAAAAATAGCGGGGAAGAGACCCAGTACTTC. Translating gives CASKNSGEETQYF.

V and J are TRBV7-9 and TRBJ1-2, with D uncertain. V dropped 1 base and J dropped 1 base, with 4 bases sitting between them. The CDR3 has 13 residues. Germline loops: CDR1 SEHNR, CDR2 FQNEAQ (reference sequence). CDR3 in DNA: TGTGCCAGCAGCTTAGGACATAACTATGGCTACACCTTC. Translating gives CASSLGHNYGYTF.

The rearrangement links TRBV15 to TRBJ2-7; D is possibly TRBD1 (7 bases). The length of the CDR3 is 16 residues. In germline, CDR1 is LNHNV, CDR2 YYDKDF (reference sequence). V was clipped by 4 bases and J by 0 bases, with 16 bases between them. The CDR3 loop is CATSTGGGVSSYEQYF. CDR3 in DNA: TGTGCCACCAGCACCGGAGGGGGCGTCAGCTCCTACGAGCAGTACTTC.

The J gene is TRBJ2-3, the V gene TRBV5-1; 7 bases line up with TRBD1. CDR1 is SGHRS, CDR2 YFSETQ, per germline. The CDR3 sequence is 15 residues long. V shed 3 bases, J shed 1 base, and the junction held 5 bases outside the gene matches. The CDR3 DNA reads as TGCGCCAGCAGCTCTACAGGGGTAGGCACAGATACGCAGTATTTT. It specifies CASSSTGVGTDTQYF.

The chain combines TRBV6-5 with TRBJ1-4; D is ambiguous. CDR3 length: 15 amino acids. Between the trimmed V and J ends, which lost 0 bases and 5 bases, there was a span of 10 bases. Germline V lookup: CDR1 MNHEY, CDR2 SVGAGI. This CDR3 reads CASSYSSTGNEKLFF. CDR3 sequence (DNA): TGTGCCAGCAGTTACTCGTCGACGGGAAATGAAAAACTGTTTTTT.

The chain recombines TRBV10-3 with TRBJ2-1, with 8 bases that match TRBD2. Germline-derived CDR1 and CDR2 are ENHRY and SYGVKD. V trimming: 2 bases; J trimming: 3 bases; junction bases outside the gene matches: 0. The CDR3 consists of 14 residues. The CDR3 coding sequence is TGTGCCATCAGTGAGCGGGGGGGCTACAATGAGCAGTTCTTC. This codes for CAISERGGYNEQFF.

This sequence joins TRBV30 and TRBJ2-3; TRBD2 aligns across 12 bases. Trimming took 4 bases from V and 4 from J; bases not matched to a gene: 6. Germline V gives CDR1 GTSNPN, CDR2 SVGIG (reference sequence). The CDR3 is 15 residues long. Here the CDR3 reads CAWTGLAGRSDTQYF. CDR3 DNA: TGTGCCTGGACTGGACTAGCGGGGAGATCAGATACGCAGTATTTT. The full variable domain, completed using reference TRBV30 and TRBJ2-3, is SQTIHQWPATLVQPVGSPLSLECTVEGTSNPNLYWYRQAAGRGLQLLFYSVGIGQISSEVPQNLSASRPQDRQFILSSKKLLLSDSGFYLCAWTGLAGRSDTQYFGPGTRLTVL.

This chain connects TRBV6-5 to TRBJ1-2, with TRBD1 matching over 7 bases. CDR1 is MNHEY and CDR2 is SVGAGI in the germline V gene. CDR3 length equals 14 residues. V trimming: 4 bases; J trimming: 4 bases; junction bases outside the gene matches: 6. The CDR3 nucleotides read TGTGCCAGCAGTTCCAACGACAGGGTCTATGGCTACACCTTC. It encodes CASSSNDRVYGYTF.

The chain uses TRBV6-5 and TRBJ2-7, with TRBD2 matching 8 bases. Germline trimming cut 6 bases from V and 6 bases from J; bases unmatched to any gene: 10. Germline V CDR1 and CDR2: MNHEY, SVGAGI. The length of the CDR3 is 14 residues. This CDR3 reads CASSFGGVGGEQYF. CDR3 nucleotide sequence: TGTGCCAGCAGCTTCGGGGGGGTCGGGGGCGAGCAGTACTTC.

This clone was detected only a few times. V usage is TRBV6-1 and J usage is TRBJ1-1, with D possibly being TRBD1 (6 bases). Germline CDR1 reads MNHNS; CDR2 reads SASEGT. Trimming cost V 11 bases and J 1 base, with 14 bases left between them. The CDR3 has 13 amino acids. CDR3 in DNA: TGTGCCGGCGGACAGCCGGGGAACACTGAAGCTTTCTTT. This encodes CAGGQPGNTEAFF.

On this clone itself: The same CDR3 also results from other DNA sequences found in this sample. The chain links TRBV9 to TRBJ2-5, with 8 bases matching TRBD2. This CDR3 is 14 amino acids long. CDR1 is SGDLS and CDR2 is YYNGEE in the germline V gene. The ends lost 5 bases at V and 1 base at J; junction bases unmatched: 4. For the CDR3, the DNA is TGTGCCAGCAGTCCAGCGGGGGCCCAAGAGACCCAGTACTTC. Amino acid sequence: CASSPAGAQETQYF.